A selection of T cell receptor beta chains follows, all from one sample in a study of blood T cell repertoires in COVID-19. The protocol was immunoSEQ multiplex PCR, while the TCRdb copy is restricted to in-frame clones and leaves out a portion. The data contain about 98,000 clones, around nine tenths of them singletons. Specimen: peripheral blood. The receptors originated from a man in his fifties or sixties with acute or convalescent COVID-19. CDR3s include the opening cysteine and the closing phenylalanine or tryptophan. Fields, in order: CDR3 length, V gene, CDR3 protein.

CDR3 length: 13; V gene: TRBV2; CDR3 protein: CASGGNWQETQYF
CDR3 length: 13; V gene: TRBV5-1; CDR3 protein: CASSETGPTEAFF
CDR3 length: 13; V gene: TRBV5-1; CDR3 protein: CASSVLGVDTQYF
CDR3 length: 17; V gene: TRBV18; CDR3 protein: CASSPQGLHSGANVLTF
CDR3 length: 14; V gene: TRBV6-5; CDR3 protein: CASSPGTSGNIQYF
CDR3 length: 15; V gene: TRBV11-2; CDR3 protein: CASSQLAGGQNEQFF
CDR3 length: 16; V gene: TRBV4-2; CDR3 protein: CASSQVFTGASHEQYF
CDR3 length: 15; V gene: TRBV9; CDR3 protein: CASSVEDGGSYEQYF
CDR3 length: 16; V gene: TRBV18; CDR3 protein: CASSPPLQLAKNIQYF
CDR3 length: 13; V gene: TRBV25-1; CDR3 protein: CASSDAGGIGYTF
CDR3 length: 16; V gene: TRBV7-3; CDR3 protein: CASSPARITNTGELFF
CDR3 length: 14; V gene: TRBV30; CDR3 protein: CAWRPFDRSGTQYF
CDR3 length: 17; V gene: TRBV3-1/TRBV3-2; CDR3 protein: CASSQEIWTSGINEQYF
CDR3 length: 15; V gene: TRBV4-1; CDR3 protein: CASSQDQRLGYEQYF
CDR3 length: 16; V gene: TRBV18; CDR3 protein: CASSLNKAGGRNEQFF
CDR3 length: 13; V gene: TRBV19; CDR3 protein: CASSLREANEQFF
CDR3 length: 15; V gene: TRBV2; CDR3 protein: CASRGQGAVGYGYTF
CDR3 length: 13; V gene: TRBV6-6; CDR3 protein: CASTGQGGYEQYF
CDR3 length: 16; V gene: TRBV19; CDR3 protein: CASTFMTGAGDNIQYF
CDR3 length: 14; V gene: TRBV5-4; CDR3 protein: CASSYPGGSETQYF
CDR3 length: 15; V gene: TRBV15; CDR3 protein: CATSIDRGIGQPQHF
CDR3 length: 15; V gene: TRBV9; CDR3 protein: CASTLLDKGNQPQHF